The rows below give T cell receptor beta chains drawn from one sample of a study of T-cell memory formation after mild COVID-19. TCRdb recomputed calls from the 5' RACE reads with MiXCR, one row per CDR3 protein. The table has roughly 400,000 distinct CDR3 sequences, 15% to 20% seen once. Specimen: PBMCs or a T cell subset sorted from them (not recorded which). The source of these receptors is a man aged 18 to 30 who had mild COVID-19 (a few samples of this study predate the infection). Cell type and time point are not known. The conserved cysteine and the conserved F or W are not part of the CDR3 here.

V	CDR3
TRBV7-2	ASSYLVAGSWEQY
TRBV7-9	ASSSDPLYYGYT
TRBV7-8	ASSSGQGVYSNQPQH
TRBV5-1	ASSLIRDSSYNEQF
TRBV19	ASNPKGGNTGELF
TRBV29-1	SVVRNRDSYEQY
TRBV6-1	ASSEDDYEQY
TRBV5-1	ASSLSPGPYEQY
TRBV30	AWSVRLDLSDTQY
TRBV23-1	ASQTKGRGISNQPQH
TRBV5-1	ASSLAGQSNEKLF
TRBV4-3	ASSQGGSEKPQH
TRBV5-6	ASSKGGPYNEQF
TRBV7-2	ASSIRDRVAF
TRBV11-2	ASSHFPRLAGGHEQF
TRBV5-1	ASSWRLAEETQY
TRBV7-7	ASSLGGKGQHEQF
TRBV19	ASSRTGVPNIQY
TRBV4-3	ASSPGSRDNEQF
TRBV12-3/TRBV12-4	ASNTLAGGETQY
TRBV11-2	ASSLAVESTDTQY
TRBV7-9	ASSPPPTTGSLHNEQF
TRBV7-6	ASSKTEGTEAF
TRBV2	ASSEQSEMDTEAF
TRBV4-2	ASSQVDEPYQPQH
TRBV7-9	ASRSRISGPGNTEAF
TRBV15	ATSRDQRGRNTGELF
TRBV6-2/TRBV6-3	ASSYVTSGGAYEQY
TRBV20-1	SARDNRRSTSYGYT
TRBV12-3/TRBV12-4	ASSTGQDTQY